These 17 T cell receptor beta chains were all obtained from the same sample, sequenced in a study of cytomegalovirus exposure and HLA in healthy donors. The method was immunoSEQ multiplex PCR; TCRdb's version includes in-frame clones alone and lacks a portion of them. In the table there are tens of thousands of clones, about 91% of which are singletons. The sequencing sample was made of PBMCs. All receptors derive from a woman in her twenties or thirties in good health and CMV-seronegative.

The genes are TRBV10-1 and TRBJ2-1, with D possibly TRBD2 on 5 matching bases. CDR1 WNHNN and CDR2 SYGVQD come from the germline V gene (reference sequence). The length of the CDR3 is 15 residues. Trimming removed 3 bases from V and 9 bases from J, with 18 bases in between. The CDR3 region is CASSDFGVLLPEQFF. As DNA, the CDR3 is TGCGCCAGCAGTGACTTCGGGGTCCTTCTCCCTGAGCAGTTCTTC.

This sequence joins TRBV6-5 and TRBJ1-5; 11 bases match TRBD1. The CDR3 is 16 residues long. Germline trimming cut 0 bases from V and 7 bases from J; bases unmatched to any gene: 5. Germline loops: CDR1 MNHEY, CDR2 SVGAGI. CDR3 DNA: TGTGCCAGCAGTTACTCGGGACAGGGGGGAGAGCAGCCCCAGCATTTT. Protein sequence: CASSYSGQGGEQPQHF.

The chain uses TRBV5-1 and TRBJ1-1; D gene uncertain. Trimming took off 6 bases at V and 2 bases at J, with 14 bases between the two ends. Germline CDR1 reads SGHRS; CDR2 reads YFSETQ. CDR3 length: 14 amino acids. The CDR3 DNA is TGCGCCAGCACCCTCTTAGAGGCAAACACTGAAGCTTTCTTT. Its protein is CASTLLEANTEAFF.

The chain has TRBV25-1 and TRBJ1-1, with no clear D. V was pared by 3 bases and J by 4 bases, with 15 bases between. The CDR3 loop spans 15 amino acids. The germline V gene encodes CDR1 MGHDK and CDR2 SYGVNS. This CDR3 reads CASSDDETRPTEAFF. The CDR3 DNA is TGTGCCAGCAGTGACGACGAGACTCGGCCCACTGAAGCTTTCTTT. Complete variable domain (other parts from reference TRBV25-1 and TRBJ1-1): EADIYQTPRYLVIGTGKKITLECSQTMGHDKMYWYQQDPGMELHLIHYSYGVNSTEKGDLSSESTVSRIRTEHFPLTLESARPSHTSQYLCASSDDETRPTEAFFGQGTRLTVV.

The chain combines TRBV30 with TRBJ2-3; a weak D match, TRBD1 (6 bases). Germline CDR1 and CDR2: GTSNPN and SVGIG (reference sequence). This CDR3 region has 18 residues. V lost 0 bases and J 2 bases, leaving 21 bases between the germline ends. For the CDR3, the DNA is TGTGCCTGGAGTGTTAAGGGGGAGTGGCGGCCTGACACAGATACGCAGTATTTT. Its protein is CAWSVKGEWRPDTDTQYF.

The CDR3 nucleotides read TGTGCCAGCAGTGAAATGGGACTAGCGGCCGGGGAGCTGTTTTTT. Amino acids: CASSEMGLAAGELFF. The chain joins TRBV6-1 to TRBJ2-2; 11 bases match TRBD2. This CDR3 is built from 15 residues. Germline CDR1 reads MNHNS; CDR2 reads SASEGT. V was pared by 2 bases and J by 6 bases, with 2 bases of the junction left unmatched.

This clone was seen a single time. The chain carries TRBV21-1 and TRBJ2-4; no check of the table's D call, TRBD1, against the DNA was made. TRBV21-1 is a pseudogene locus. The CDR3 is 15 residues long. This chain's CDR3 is CASSNRGLAKNIQYF. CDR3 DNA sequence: TGTGCCAGCTCCAACAGGGGCCTAGCCAAAAACATTCAGTACTTC.

For the CDR3, the DNA is TGCGCCAGCAGCTTGGGACAGATCACCTACGAGCAGTACTTC. It codes for CASSLGQITYEQYF. J is TRBJ2-7 and V is TRBV5-1, with TRBD1 as a possible D gene (5 bases). Germline V gene lookup returns CDR1 SGHRS and CDR2 YFSETQ. V was pared by 0 bases and J by 2 bases, with 9 bases between. This CDR3 is 14 amino acids long.

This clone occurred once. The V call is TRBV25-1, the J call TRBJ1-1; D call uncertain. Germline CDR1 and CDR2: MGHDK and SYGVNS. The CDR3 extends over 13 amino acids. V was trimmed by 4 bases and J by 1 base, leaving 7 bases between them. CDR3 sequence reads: CASSGLPNTEAFF. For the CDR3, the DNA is TGTGCCAGCAGTGGGCTTCCGAACACTGAAGCTTTCTTT. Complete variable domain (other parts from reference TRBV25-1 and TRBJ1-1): EADIYQTPRYLVIGTGKKITLECSQTMGHDKMYWYQQDPGMELHLIHYSYGVNSTEKGDLSSESTVSRIRTEHFPLTLESARPSHTSQYLCASSGLPNTEAFFGQGTRLTVV.

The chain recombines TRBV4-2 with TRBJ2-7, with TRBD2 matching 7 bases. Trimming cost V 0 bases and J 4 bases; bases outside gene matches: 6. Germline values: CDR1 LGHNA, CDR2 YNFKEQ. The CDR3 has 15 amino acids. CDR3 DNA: TGTGCCAGCAGCCAAGATGGCGCGGGAGCATACGAGCAGTACTTC. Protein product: CASSQDGAGAYEQYF.

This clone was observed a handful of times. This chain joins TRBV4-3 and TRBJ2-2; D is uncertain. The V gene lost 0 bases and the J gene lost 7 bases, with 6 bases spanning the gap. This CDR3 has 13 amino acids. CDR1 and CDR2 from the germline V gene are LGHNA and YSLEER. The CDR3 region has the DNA TGCGCCAGCAGCCAAGAAAGACTCGGGGAGCTGTTTTTT. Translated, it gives CASSQERLGELFF.

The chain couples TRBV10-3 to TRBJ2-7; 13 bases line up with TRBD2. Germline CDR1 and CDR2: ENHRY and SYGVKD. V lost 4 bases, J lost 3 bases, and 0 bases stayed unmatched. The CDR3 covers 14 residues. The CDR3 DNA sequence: TGTGCCATCAGTGGGACTAGCGGGAGCTACGAGCAGTACTTC. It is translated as CAISGTSGSYEQYF.

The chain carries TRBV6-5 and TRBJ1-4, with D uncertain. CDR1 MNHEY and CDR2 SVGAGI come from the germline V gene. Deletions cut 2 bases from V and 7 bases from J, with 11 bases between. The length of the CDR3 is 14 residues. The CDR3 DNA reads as TGTGCCAGCAGTTACGGTGCAGGTGGTGAAAAACTGTTTTTT. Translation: CASSYGAGGEKLFF.

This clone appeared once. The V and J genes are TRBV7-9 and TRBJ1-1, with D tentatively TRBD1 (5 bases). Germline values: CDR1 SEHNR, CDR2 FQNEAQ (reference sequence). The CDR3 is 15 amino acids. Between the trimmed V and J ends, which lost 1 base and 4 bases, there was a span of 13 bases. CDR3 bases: TGTGCCAGCAGCTTAGTTTCGGGGGGGTCCACTGAAGCTTTCTTT. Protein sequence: CASSLVSGGSTEAFF.

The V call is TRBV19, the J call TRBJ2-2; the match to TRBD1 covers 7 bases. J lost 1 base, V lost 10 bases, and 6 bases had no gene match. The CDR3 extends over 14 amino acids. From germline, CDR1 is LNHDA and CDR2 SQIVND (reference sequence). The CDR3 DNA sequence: TGTGCCACCCCACAGGGGCTGAACACCGGGGAGCTGTTTTTT. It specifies CATPQGLNTGELFF.

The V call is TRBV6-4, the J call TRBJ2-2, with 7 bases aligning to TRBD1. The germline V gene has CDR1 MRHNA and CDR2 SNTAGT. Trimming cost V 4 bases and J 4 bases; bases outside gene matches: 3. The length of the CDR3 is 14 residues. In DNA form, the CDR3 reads TGTGCCAGCAGTGCCACAGGGGTCACCGGGGAGCTGTTTTTT. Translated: CASSATGVTGELFF.

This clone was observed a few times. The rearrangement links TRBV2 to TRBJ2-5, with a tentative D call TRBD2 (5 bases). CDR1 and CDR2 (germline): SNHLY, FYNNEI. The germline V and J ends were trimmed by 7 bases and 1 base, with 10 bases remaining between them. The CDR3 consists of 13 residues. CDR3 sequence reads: CASKRVPQETQYF. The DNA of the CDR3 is TGTGCCAGCAAGAGGGTCCCCCAAGAGACCCAGTACTTC.